Listed below are T cell receptor beta chains from one sample, sequenced in a study of T cells after yellow fever vaccination. TCRdb reprocessed the 5' RACE reads with MiXCR, giving one entry per CDR3 protein. The sample has 360,000 or so distinct CDR3 sequences; roughly 10% are singletons. The sequencing here drew on PBMCs, taken on the day of the first yellow fever vaccination. The receptors derive from a man between 18 and 35 years old who received the YFV17D yellow fever vaccine. Each CDR3 is given with its conserved first and last residue. A D gene is named only where the DNA matches it firmly. Clone size is not always given. Where it is, it says once, few, many or a class for expanded clones.

cdr3_length: 14
j_call: TRBJ1-2
clone_size: few
v_call: TRBV4-3
d_call: TRBD1
cdr3_aa: CASSQDRDRYGYTF
cdr3_nt: TGCGCCAGCAGCCAAGACCGGGACAGATATGGCTACACCTTC

cdr3_length: 13
j_call: TRBJ1-2
clone_size: .
v_call: TRBV5-4
d_call: TRBD1
cdr3_aa: CASSFPDRGGYTF
cdr3_nt: TGTGCCAGCAGCTTCCCGGACAGGGGAGGCTACACCTTC

cdr3_length: 13
j_call: TRBJ1-3
clone_size: few
v_call: TRBV4-3
d_call: .
cdr3_aa: CASSQASGNTIYF
cdr3_nt: TGCGCCAGCAGCCAAGCGTCCGGAAACACCATATATTTT

cdr3_length: 14
j_call: TRBJ2-2
clone_size: .
v_call: TRBV20-1
d_call: .
cdr3_aa: CSATKFRAPGELFF
cdr3_nt: TGCAGTGCTACCAAGTTCAGGGCCCCCGGGGAGCTGTTTTTT

cdr3_length: 15
j_call: TRBJ2-1
clone_size: .
v_call: TRBV20-1
d_call: TRBD2
cdr3_aa: CSARGTSGGSGEQFF
cdr3_nt: TGCAGTGCTAGGGGGACTAGCGGGGGAAGCGGGGAGCAGTTCTTC

cdr3_length: 17
j_call: TRBJ2-3
clone_size: many
v_call: TRBV7-2
d_call: TRBD2
cdr3_aa: CASSPRTSGDLLDTQYF
cdr3_nt: TGTGCCAGCAGCCCTAGGACTAGCGGGGACCTCTTGGATACGCAGTATTTT

cdr3_length: 15
j_call: TRBJ1-4
clone_size: few
v_call: TRBV6-1
d_call: .
cdr3_aa: CASEGEGQNNEKLFF
cdr3_nt: TGTGCCAGCGAGGGTGAGGGACAAAATAATGAAAAACTGTTTTTT

cdr3_length: 15
j_call: TRBJ2-5
clone_size: few
v_call: TRBV2
d_call: TRBD1
cdr3_aa: CASVWDRGSGETQYF
cdr3_nt: TGTGCCAGTGTATGGGACAGGGGGTCAGGAGAGACCCAGTACTTC

cdr3_length: 16
j_call: TRBJ2-1
clone_size: .
v_call: TRBV7-6
d_call: TRBD2
cdr3_aa: CASSLGPKRGDNEQFF
cdr3_nt: TGTGCCAGCAGCTTAGGCCCAAAGCGGGGGGACAATGAGCAGTTCTTC

cdr3_length: 15
j_call: TRBJ1-1
clone_size: few
v_call: TRBV4-3
d_call: .
cdr3_aa: CASSQGSRGGTEAFF
cdr3_nt: TGCGCCAGCAGCCAAGGCAGTCGGGGAGGCACTGAAGCTTTCTTT

cdr3_length: 17
j_call: TRBJ1-1
clone_size: once
v_call: TRBV6-1
d_call: .
cdr3_aa: CASRLLGTGTWDTEAFF
cdr3_nt: TGTGCCAGCAGACTACTAGGGACCGGGACCTGGGACACTGAAGCTTTCTTT

cdr3_length: 16
j_call: TRBJ2-5
clone_size: .
v_call: TRBV9
d_call: .
cdr3_aa: CASSVARAGRVETQYF
cdr3_nt: TGTGCCAGCAGCGTAGCTCGTGCAGGGCGCGTAGAGACCCAGTACTTC